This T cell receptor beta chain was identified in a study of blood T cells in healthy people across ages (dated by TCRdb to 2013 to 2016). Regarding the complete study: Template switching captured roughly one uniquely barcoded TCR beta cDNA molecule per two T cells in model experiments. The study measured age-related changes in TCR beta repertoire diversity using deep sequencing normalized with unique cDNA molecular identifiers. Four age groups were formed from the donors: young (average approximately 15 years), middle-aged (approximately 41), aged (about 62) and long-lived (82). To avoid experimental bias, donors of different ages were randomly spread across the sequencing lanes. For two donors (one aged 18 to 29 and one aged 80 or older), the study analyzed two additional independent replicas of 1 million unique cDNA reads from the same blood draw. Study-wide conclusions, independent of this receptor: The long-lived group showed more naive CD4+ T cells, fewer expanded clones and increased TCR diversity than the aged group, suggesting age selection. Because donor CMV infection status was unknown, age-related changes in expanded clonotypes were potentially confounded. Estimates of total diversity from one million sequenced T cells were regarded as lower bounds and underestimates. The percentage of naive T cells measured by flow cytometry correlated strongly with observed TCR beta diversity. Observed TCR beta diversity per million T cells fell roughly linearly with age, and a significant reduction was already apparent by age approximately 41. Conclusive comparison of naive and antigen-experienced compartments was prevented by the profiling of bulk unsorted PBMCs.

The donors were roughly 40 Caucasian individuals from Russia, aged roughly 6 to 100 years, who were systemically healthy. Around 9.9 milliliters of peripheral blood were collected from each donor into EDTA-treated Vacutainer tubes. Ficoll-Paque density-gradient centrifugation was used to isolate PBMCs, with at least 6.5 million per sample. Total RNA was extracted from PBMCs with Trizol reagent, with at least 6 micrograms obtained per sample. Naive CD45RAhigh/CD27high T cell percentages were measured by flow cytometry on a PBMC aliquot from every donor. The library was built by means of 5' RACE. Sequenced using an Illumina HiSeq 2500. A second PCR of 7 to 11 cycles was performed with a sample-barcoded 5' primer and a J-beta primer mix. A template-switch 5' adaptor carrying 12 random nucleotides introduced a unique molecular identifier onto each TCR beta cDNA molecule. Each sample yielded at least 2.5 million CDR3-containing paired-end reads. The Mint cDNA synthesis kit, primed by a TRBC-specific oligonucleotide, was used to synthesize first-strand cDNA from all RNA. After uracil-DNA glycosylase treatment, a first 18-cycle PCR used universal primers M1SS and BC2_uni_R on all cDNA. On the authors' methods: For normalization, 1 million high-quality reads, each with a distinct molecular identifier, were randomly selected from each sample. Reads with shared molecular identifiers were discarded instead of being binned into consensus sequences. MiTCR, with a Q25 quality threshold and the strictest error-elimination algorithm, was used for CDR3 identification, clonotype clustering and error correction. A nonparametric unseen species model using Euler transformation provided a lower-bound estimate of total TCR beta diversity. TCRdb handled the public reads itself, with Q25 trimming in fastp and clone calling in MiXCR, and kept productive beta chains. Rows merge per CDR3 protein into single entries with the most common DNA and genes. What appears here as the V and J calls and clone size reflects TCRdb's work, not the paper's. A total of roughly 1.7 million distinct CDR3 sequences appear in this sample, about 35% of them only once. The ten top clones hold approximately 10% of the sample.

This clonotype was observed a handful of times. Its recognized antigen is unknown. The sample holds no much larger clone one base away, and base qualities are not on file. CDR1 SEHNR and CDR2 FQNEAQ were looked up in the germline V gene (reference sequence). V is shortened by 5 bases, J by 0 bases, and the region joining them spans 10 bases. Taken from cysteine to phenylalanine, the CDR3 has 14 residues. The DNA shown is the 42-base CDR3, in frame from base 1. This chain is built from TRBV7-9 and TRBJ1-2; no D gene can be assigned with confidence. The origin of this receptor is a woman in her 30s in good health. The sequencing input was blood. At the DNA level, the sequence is TGTGCCAGCAGCCTCGAGATAGCTAACTATGGCTACACCTTC. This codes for CASSLEIANYGYTF.